This T cell receptor (beta chain) emerged from a study of beta chain features in type 1 diabetes. Study-level findings and limits: There was a possibility that cDNA sequencing over-represented cells with high TCR expression.

The CDR3 runs to 17 residues. Germline V gene sequence: CDR1 SGHDN, CDR2 FVKESK. V shed 9 bases and J 4 bases; nucleotides not matched to a gene: 18. Expressed TCRB transcripts got sequenced, as all isolated RNA was reverse transcribed. Profiling relied on immunoSEQ multiplex PCR, and the TCRdb table lists in-frame clones only, not all of them. The table records under 450,000 clones, approximately 14% of them present only once. As for this clone: Its antigen is unidentified.

CD4+ naive, central memory, regulatory and stem cell-like memory cells were sorted via CD45RO/CCR7/CD25/CD127/CD95/CD27. The source material was naive CD4+ T cells from blood. The receptor was isolated from a young man in good health. The chain carries TRBV14 and TRBJ2-5; TRBD1 aligns across 9 bases. The CDR3 DNA sequence: TGTGCCAGAAACGAACTGCGGGACAGGGTCCCAGGAGAGACCCAGTACTTC. Its protein is CARNELRDRVPGETQYF.